The next 17 T cell receptor beta chains were all read from a single sample in a study of blood T cell repertoires in COVID-19. TCRdb's copy holds only in-frame clones and misses some; the assay was immunoSEQ multiplex PCR. The sample has some 20,000 clones, approximately 84% seen once. Sample: peripheral blood. These receptors all come from a man aged 45-65 years with active COVID-19.

This CDR3 is CSVKGTGGLSYEQYF. The DNA for the CDR3 is TGCAGCGTTAAAGGGACAGGGGGGTTATCGTACGAGCAGTACTTC. This chain connects TRBV29-1 to TRBJ2-7; 11 nucleotides agree with TRBD1. V shed 5 bases and J 4 bases; nucleotides not matched to a gene: 10. CDR1 is SQVTM and CDR2 is ANQGSEA in the germline V gene. This CDR3 is built from 15 residues.

The rearrangement joins TRBV11-1 to TRBJ1-6; 9 positions agree with TRBD1. Germline values: CDR1 SGHAT, CDR2 FQDESV (reference sequence). Trimming cost V 4 bases and J 8 bases; bases outside gene matches: 9. The CDR3 loop spans 16 amino acids. The chain's CDR3 is CASSSHSDRGDSPLHF. The CDR3 bases are TGTGCCAGCAGCTCCCACTCGGACAGGGGCGATTCACCCCTCCACTTT.

The chain carries TRBV27 and TRBJ1-6; 10 positions agree with TRBD1. Germline V gives CDR1 MNHEY, CDR2 SMNVEV (reference sequence). The CDR3 has 15 amino acids. V dropped 1 base and J dropped 10; count of bases not matched to a gene: 4. The CDR3 coding sequence is TGTGCCAGCAGTTTATACGGGACAGGGGAATCACCCCTCCACTTT. Amino acid sequence: CASSLYGTGESPLHF.

This chain uses TRBV18 with TRBJ2-2; 8 bases map to TRBD1. Trimming at V came to 4 bases and at J to 6 bases, leaving 4 bases not matched to a gene. CDR3 length: 14 residues. Germline lookup yields CDR1 KGHSH and CDR2 LQKENI. CDR3 region: CASSRTGTSGELFF. DNA of the CDR3: TGTGCCAGCTCACGGACAGGGACGTCCGGGGAGCTGTTTTTT.

V usage is TRBV5-4 and J usage is TRBJ1-6, with 9 bases that match TRBD1. The CDR3 totals 16 residues. Looked up from germline, CDR1 is SGHNT and CDR2 is YYREEE (reference sequence). V was clipped by 4 bases and J by 9 bases; unmatched bases: 11. Here the CDR3 reads CASSTYTGGDGSPLHF. The CDR3 DNA reads TGTGCCAGCAGCACCTATACAGGGGGCGATGGTTCACCCCTCCACTTT.

J is TRBJ2-5 and V is TRBV5-8; 15 bases line up with TRBD2. The germline V gene has CDR1 SGHTS and CDR2 YDEGEE. V was clipped by 4 bases and J by 5 bases; unmatched bases: 6. The CDR3 loop spans 16 amino acids. DNA of the CDR3: TGTGCCAGCAGCCCCGGACTAGCGGGGGGGCACGAGACCCAGTACTTC. Its protein is CASSPGLAGGHETQYF.

The chain uses TRBV7-2 and TRBJ2-6; D perhaps matches TRBD1 (6 bases). The CDR3 extends over 16 amino acids. V was cut by 5 bases and J by 2 bases, with 13 bases left in between. CDR1 and CDR2 (germline): SGHTA, FQGNSA. The CDR3 DNA reads TGTGCCAGCAGCCAACAGGGTCCCCCTGGGGCCAACGTCCTGACTTTC. Residues: CASSQQGPPGANVLTF.

The chain employs TRBV19 and TRBJ2-3; weak D call: TRBD2 (5 bases). The germline V and J ends were trimmed by 1 base and 0 bases, with 8 bases remaining between them. The CDR3 totals 15 residues. CDR1 and CDR2 from the germline V gene are LNHDA and SQIVND (reference sequence). Here the CDR3 DNA reads TGTGCCAGTAGTATAGCGGGGAGAAGCACAGATACGCAGTATTTT. It yields the protein CASSIAGRSTDTQYF.

The genes are TRBV5-1 and TRBJ2-4; D possibly corresponds to TRBD1 (5 bases). Trimming shortened V by 1 base and J by 0 bases, and 14 bases separated the two germline ends. CDR3 length: 17 residues. Germline CDR1 is SGHRS and CDR2 is YFSETQ. CDR3 in DNA: TGCGCCAGCAGCTTGATGACAGCCAATCTAGCCAAAAACATTCAGTACTTC. Protein product: CASSLMTANLAKNIQYF.

The chain carries TRBV27 and TRBJ1-2, with 7 bases matching TRBD1. CDR3 length: 12 amino acids. With 6 bases clipped from V and 6 bases from J, the junction kept 4 bases outside the gene matches. Germline lookup yields CDR1 MNHEY and CDR2 SMNVEV (reference sequence). The CDR3: CASRGGQHGYTF. In DNA form, the CDR3 reads TGTGCCAGCAGGGGGGGACAGCATGGCTACACCTTC.

The chain links TRBV12-5 to TRBJ2-7; the match to TRBD1 covers 12 bases. The CDR3 is made up of 14 amino acids. V trimming: 4 bases; J trimming: 6 bases; junction bases outside the gene matches: 4. From germline, CDR1 is LGHNT and CDR2 FRNRAP. The CDR3 DNA follows: TGTGCTAGTGGTTCCGGGACAGGGGGCTCCGAGCAGTACTTC. It encodes CASGSGTGGSEQYF.

This chain links TRBV5-6 with TRBJ2-1, with D perhaps TRBD2 (6 bases). The CDR3 covers 17 residues. V gave up 0 bases and J gave up 6 bases, with 19 bases separating them. The V gene's germline CDR1 is SGHDT and CDR2 YYEEEE. The CDR3 DNA is TGTGCCAGCAGCTTGGCCGGTCGGGACTTAACCCTCAATGAGCAGTTCTTC. Amino acid sequence: CASSLAGRDLTLNEQFF.

The sample holds one count of this clone. CDR3: CASSPYGGVDYGYTF. The CDR3 DNA follows: TGTGCCAGCTCCCCCTACGGGGGTGTAGACTATGGCTACACCTTC. This sequence joins TRBV9 and TRBJ1-2, with D possibly TRBD1 on 5 matching bases. V gave up 7 bases and J gave up 3 bases, with 19 bases separating them. The germline CDR1 and CDR2 sequences are SGDLS and YYNGEE. The length of the CDR3 is 15 residues. The entire variable domain, with the rest obtained from reference TRBV9 and TRBJ1-2, is as follows: DSGVTQTPKHLITATGQRVTLRCSPRSGDLSVYWYQQSLDQGLQFLIQYYNGEERAKGNILERFSAQQFPDLHSELNLSSLELGDSALYFCASSPYGGVDYGYTFGSGTRLTVV.

The chain joins TRBV3-1 (or the pseudogene TRBV3-2) to TRBJ1-2; 7 bases align to TRBD1. The CDR3 is 14 residues long. J was trimmed by 5 bases and V by 1 base; bases with no gene match: 4. CDR1 LGHDT and CDR2 YNNKEL come from the germline V gene (reference sequence). The CDR3 reads CASSQGQGLYGYTF. For the CDR3, the DNA is TGTGCCAGCAGCCAAGGACAGGGCCTTTATGGCTACACCTTC.

The rearrangement uses TRBV19 and TRBJ2-1; D may be TRBD2 (5 bases). Germline CDR1 and CDR2: LNHDA and SQIVND (reference sequence). V was clipped by 2 bases and J by 7 bases, with 9 bases between them. This CDR3 has 13 residues. CDR3 region: CASSISRGNEQFF. Here the CDR3 DNA reads TGTGCCAGTAGTATATCTCGGGGAAATGAGCAGTTCTTC.

Only one count was recorded for this clone. The chain couples TRBV11-2 to TRBJ1-1; D gene uncertain. Trimming pared 0 bases from V and 0 bases from J, leaving 8 bases between. The germline V gene encodes CDR1 SGHAT and CDR2 FQNNGV. The CDR3 contains 15 residues. The CDR3 region is CASSLDARLNTEAFF. CDR3 DNA: TGTGCCAGCAGCTTAGACGCCAGGCTGAACACTGAAGCTTTCTTT. The entire variable domain, with the rest obtained from reference TRBV11-2 and TRBJ1-1, is as follows: EAGVAQSPRYKIIEKRQSVAFWCNPISGHATLYWYQQILGQGPKLLIQFQNNGVVDDSQLPKDRFSAERLKGVDSTLKIQPAKLEDSAVYLCASSLDARLNTEAFFGQGTRLTVV.

V usage is TRBV3-1 (or the pseudogene TRBV3-2) and J usage is TRBJ2-7; the D gene is possibly TRBD1 (5 bases). The CDR3 contains 16 residues. Germline assignment: CDR1 LGHDT and CDR2 YNNKEL (reference sequence). V gave up 6 bases and J gave up 5 bases, with 23 bases separating them. CDR3 sequence (DNA): TGTGCCAGCAGTCTCAGATTCGTCGACACAGGCCACGAGCAGTACTTC. Encoded protein: CASSLRFVDTGHEQYF.